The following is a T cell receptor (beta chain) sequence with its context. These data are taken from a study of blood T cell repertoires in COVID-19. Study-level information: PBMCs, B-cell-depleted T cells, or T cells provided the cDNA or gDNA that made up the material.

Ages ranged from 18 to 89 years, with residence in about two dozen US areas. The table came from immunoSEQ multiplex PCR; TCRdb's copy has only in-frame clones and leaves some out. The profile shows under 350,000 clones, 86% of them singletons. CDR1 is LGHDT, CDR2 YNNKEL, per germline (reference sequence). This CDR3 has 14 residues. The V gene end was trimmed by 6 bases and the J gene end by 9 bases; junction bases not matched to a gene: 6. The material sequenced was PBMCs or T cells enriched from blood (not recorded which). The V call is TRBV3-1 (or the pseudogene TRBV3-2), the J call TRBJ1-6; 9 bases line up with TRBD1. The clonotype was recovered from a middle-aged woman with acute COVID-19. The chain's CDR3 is CASRRQGVGSPLHF. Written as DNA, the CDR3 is TGTGCCAGCAGGCGACAGGGGGTTGGTTCACCCCTCCACTTT.